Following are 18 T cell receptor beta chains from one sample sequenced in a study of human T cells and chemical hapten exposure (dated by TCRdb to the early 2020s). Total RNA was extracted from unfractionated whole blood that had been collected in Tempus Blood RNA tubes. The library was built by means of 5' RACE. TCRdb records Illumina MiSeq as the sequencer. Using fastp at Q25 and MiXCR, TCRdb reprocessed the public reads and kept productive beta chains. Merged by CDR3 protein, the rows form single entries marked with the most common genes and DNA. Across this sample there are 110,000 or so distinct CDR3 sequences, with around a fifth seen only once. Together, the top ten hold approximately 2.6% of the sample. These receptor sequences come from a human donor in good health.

CDR3 in DNA: TGTGCCAGCAGTTCCCCGGGGAGGGGTCACAATGAGCAGTTCTTC. Translation gives CASSSPGRGHNEQFF. V is TRBV6-1 and J is TRBJ2-1; TRBD2 matches 7 bases. CDR3 length equals 15 residues. Trimming at V came to 5 bases and at J to 5 bases, leaving 9 bases not matched to a gene. The germline V gene has CDR1 MNHNS and CDR2 SASEGT.

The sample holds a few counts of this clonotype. CDR3 sequence (DNA): TGCAGCGTTGACCCCCAGGGAGGCCATAATGAGCAGTTCTTC. Translating it yields CSVDPQGGHNEQFF. J is TRBJ2-1 and V is TRBV29-1; the D gene is possibly TRBD2 (6 bases). CDR3 length: 14 residues. Trimming left V 3 bases short and J 7 bases short, with 16 bases between. Germline V gives CDR1 SQVTM, CDR2 ANQGSEA.

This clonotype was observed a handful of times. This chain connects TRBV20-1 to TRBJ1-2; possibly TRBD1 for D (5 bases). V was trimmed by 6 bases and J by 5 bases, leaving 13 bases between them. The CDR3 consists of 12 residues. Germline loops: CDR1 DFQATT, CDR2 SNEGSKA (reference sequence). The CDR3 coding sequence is TGCAGTGCCAAGACGGGACGGTATGGCTACACCTTC. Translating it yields CSAKTGRYGYTF.

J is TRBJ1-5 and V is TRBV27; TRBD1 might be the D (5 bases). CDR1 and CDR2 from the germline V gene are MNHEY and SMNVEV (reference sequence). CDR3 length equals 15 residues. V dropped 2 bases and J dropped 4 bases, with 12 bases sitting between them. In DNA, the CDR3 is TGTGCCAGCAGTTTAGTCCCCGGACAAAATCAGCCCCAGCATTTT. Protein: CASSLVPGQNQPQHF.

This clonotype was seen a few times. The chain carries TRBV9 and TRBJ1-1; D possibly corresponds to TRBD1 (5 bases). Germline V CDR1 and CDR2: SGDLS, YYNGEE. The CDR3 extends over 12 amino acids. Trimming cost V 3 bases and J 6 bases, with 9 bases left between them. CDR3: CASSAGGSEAFF. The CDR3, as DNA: TGTGCCAGCAGCGCCGGGGGGTCTGAAGCTTTCTTT. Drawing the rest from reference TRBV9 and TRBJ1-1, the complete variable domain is DSGVTQTPKHLITATGQRVTLRCSPRSGDLSVYWYQQSLDQGLQFLIQYYNGEERAKGNILERFSAQQFPDLHSELNLSSLELGDSALYFCASSAGGSEAFFGQGTRLTVV.

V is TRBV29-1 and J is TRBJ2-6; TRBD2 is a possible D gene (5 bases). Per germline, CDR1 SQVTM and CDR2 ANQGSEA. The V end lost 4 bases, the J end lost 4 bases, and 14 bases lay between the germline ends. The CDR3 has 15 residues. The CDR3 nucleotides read TGCAGCGTTGTGTCTAGCTCGGCCGGGGCCAACGTCCTGACTTTC. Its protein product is CSVVSSSAGANVLTF.

The CDR3 DNA is TGTGCCACCAGCAGAGAAGCTTCGGCGGGGGGCCCGTCGTATACGCAGTATTTT. Protein product: CATSREASAGGPSYTQYF. This chain joins TRBV15 and TRBJ2-3; 8 bases line up with TRBD2. The CDR3 spans 18 residues. CDR1 is LNHNV, CDR2 YYDKDF, per germline (reference sequence). V gave up 0 bases and J gave up 7 bases; unmatched junction bases: 15.

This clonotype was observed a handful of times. The CDR3 protein is CATSDLLGAGYEQFF. The CDR3 DNA follows: TGTGCCACCAGTGATTTGCTAGGGGCCGGTTATGAGCAGTTCTTC. This sequence joins TRBV24-1 and TRBJ2-1, with D possibly being TRBD1 (5 bases). The germline gives CDR1 KGHDR, CDR2 SFDVKD. V dropped 0 bases and J dropped 8 bases, with 13 bases sitting between them. CDR3 length equals 15 residues.

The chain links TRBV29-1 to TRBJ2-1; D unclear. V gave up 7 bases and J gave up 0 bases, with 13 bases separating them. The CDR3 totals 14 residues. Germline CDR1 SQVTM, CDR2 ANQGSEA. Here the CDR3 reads CSALLTSSYNEQFF. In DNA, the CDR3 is TGCAGCGCCCTTCTTACGTCCTCCTACAATGAGCAGTTCTTC.

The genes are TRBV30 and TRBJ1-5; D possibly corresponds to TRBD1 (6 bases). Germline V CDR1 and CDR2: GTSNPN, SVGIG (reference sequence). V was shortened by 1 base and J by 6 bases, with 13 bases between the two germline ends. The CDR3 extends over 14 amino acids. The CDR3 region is CAWSGQAGGQPQHF. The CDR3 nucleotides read TGTGCCTGGAGTGGACAGGCGGGAGGTCAGCCCCAGCATTTT. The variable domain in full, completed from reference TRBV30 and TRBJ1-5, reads SQTIHQWPATLVQPVGSPLSLECTVEGTSNPNLYWYRQAAGRGLQLLFYSVGIGQISSEVPQNLSASRPQDRQFILSSKKLLLSDSGFYLCAWSGQAGGQPQHFGDGTRLSIL.

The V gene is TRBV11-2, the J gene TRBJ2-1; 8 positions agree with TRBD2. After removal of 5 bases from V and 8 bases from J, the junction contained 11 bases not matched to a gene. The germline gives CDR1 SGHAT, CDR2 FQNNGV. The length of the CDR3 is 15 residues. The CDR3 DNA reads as TGTGCCAGCAGCCTAGCGGGCTTGAATGGCTATGAGCAGTTCTTC. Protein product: CASSLAGLNGYEQFF.

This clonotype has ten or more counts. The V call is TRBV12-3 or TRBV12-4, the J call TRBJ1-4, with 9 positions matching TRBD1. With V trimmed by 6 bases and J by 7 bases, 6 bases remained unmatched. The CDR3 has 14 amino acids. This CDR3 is CASRTGTGSEKLFF. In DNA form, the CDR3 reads TGTGCCAGCAGAACCGGGACAGGGAGTGAAAAACTGTTTTTT.

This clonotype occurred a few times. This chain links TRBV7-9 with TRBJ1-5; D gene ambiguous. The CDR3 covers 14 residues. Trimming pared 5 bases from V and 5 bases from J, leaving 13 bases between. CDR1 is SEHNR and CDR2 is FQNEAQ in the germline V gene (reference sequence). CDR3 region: CASSQTDGDQPQHF. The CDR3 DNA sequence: TGTGCCAGCAGCCAAACCGACGGGGATCAGCCCCAGCATTTT.

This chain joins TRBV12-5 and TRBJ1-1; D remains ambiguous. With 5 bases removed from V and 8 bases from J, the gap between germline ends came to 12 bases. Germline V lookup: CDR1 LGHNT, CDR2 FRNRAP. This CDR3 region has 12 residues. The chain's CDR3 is CASGRDRTEAFF. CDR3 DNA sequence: TGTGCTAGTGGTCGAGACCGCACCGAAGCTTTCTTT. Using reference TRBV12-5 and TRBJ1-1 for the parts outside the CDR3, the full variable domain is DARVTQTPRHKVTEMGQEVTMRCQPILGHNTVFWYRQTMMQGLELLAYFRNRAPLDDSGMPKDRFSAEMPDATLATLKIQPSEPRDSAVYFCASGRDRTEAFFGQGTRLTVV.

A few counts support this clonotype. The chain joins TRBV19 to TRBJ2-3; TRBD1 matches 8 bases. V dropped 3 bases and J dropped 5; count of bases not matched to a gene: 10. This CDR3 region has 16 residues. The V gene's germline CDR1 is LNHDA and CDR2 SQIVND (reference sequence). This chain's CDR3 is CASSIPGGATLDTQYF. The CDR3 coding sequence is TGTGCCAGTAGTATTCCAGGGGGCGCAACCTTAGATACGCAGTATTTT.

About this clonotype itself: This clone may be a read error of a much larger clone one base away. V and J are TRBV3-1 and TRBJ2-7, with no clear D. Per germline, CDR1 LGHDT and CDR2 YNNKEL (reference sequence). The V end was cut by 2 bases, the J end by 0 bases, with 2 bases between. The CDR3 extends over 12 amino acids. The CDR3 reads CASSQSSYEQYF. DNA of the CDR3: TGTGCCAGCAGCCAATCCTCCTACGAGCAGTACTTC.

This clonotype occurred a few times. Here the CDR3 reads CASTIQGLVDYGYTF. The DNA of the CDR3 is TGTGCCAGCACCATACAGGGATTAGTAGACTATGGCTACACCTTC. The V and J genes are TRBV12-3 or TRBV12-4 and TRBJ1-2, with D maybe TRBD1 (6 bases). Trimming shortened V by 7 bases and J by 3 bases, and 18 bases separated the two germline ends. The length of the CDR3 is 15 residues.

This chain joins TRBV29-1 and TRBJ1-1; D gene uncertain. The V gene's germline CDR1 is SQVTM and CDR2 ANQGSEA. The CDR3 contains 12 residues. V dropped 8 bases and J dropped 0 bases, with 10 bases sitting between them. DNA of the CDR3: TGCAGCTCCTCATATATGAACACTGAAGCTTTCTTT. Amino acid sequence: CSSSYMNTEAFF.